A selection of T cell receptor beta chains follows, all from one sample in a study of T-cell memory formation after mild COVID-19. TCRdb redid the calling of the 5' RACE reads with MiXCR, one entry per CDR3 protein. Among 80,000 to 130,000 distinct CDR3 sequences listed, 11% were seen once. Material for sequencing was PBMCs or a T cell subset sorted from them (not recorded which). The receptors originated from a man between 18 and 29 years old who had mild COVID-19 (a few samples of this study predate the infection). Cell type and time point are not known. The CDR3 runs from the conserved cysteine through the conserved F or W. D genes are given only for firm matches. Where a row states a size, it is once, few, many or the class of an expanded clone; other rows omit it.

CASSHGPGGGVDTQYF	TGCGCCAGCAGCCATGGGCCAGGGGGAGGTGTCGATACGCAGTATTTT	NA	TRBV4-3	TRBJ2-3	NA	16
CASSAVDSRRETQYF	TGCGCCAGCAGCGCGGTAGACAGCCGGCGGGAGACCCAGTACTTC	NA	TRBV5-1	TRBJ2-5	NA	15
CASSPAAGGDNEQFF	TGTGCCAGCAGCCCAGCAGCGGGGGGTGACAATGAGCAGTTCTTC	TRBD2	TRBV7-9	TRBJ2-1	few	15
CASSLGTQPRTLRQYF	TGTGCCAGCAGCTTAGGTACGCAGCCACGGACGCTACGGCAGTATTTT	NA	TRBV7-9	TRBJ2-3	few	16
CASREASSYNEQFF	TGCGCCAGCAGGGAGGCCAGCTCCTACAATGAGCAGTTCTTC	NA	TRBV10-2	TRBJ2-1	few	14
CASSLTTGRTDTQYF	TGTGCCAGCAGCTTGACTACAGGCCGCACAGATACGCAGTATTTT	NA	TRBV7-6	TRBJ2-3	few	15
CSAEDPRDRDLYEQYF	TGCAGTGCTGAGGATCCCCGGGACAGGGACCTCTACGAGCAGTACTTC	TRBD1	TRBV20-1	TRBJ2-7	few	16
CASMEWGGQETQYF	TGCGCCAGCATGGAGTGGGGGGGCCAAGAGACCCAGTACTTC	TRBD2	TRBV5-1	TRBJ2-5	NA	14
CSAKSGEGTGELFF	TGCAGTGCGAAGAGCGGGGAGGGCACCGGGGAGCTGTTTTTT	TRBD2	TRBV20-1	TRBJ2-2	few	14
CASQSGTGGWDTQYF	TGTGCCAGCCAATCCGGGACAGGGGGCTGGGATACGCAGTATTTT	TRBD1	TRBV28	TRBJ2-3	NA	15
CSVGGVRESYEQYF	TGCAGCGTTGGAGGGGTCAGGGAAAGCTACGAGCAGTACTTC	NA	TRBV29-1	TRBJ2-7	few	14
CASSLLEGSNQPQHF	TGTGCCAGCAGTTTATTGGAGGGTAGCAATCAGCCCCAGCATTTT	NA	TRBV28	TRBJ1-5	NA	15
CASSKGRNANEQFF	TGTGCCAGCAGTAAGGGTAGGAATGCCAATGAGCAGTTCTTC	NA	TRBV14	TRBJ2-1	few	14
CASSSGPGNEKLFF	TGCGCCAGCAGCTCAGGCCCTGGGAATGAAAAACTGTTTTTT	NA	TRBV4-1	TRBJ1-4	NA	14
CAWRKGGVTEAFF	TGTGCCTGGAGGAAAGGGGGCGTCACTGAAGCTTTCTTT	TRBD1	TRBV30	TRBJ1-1	few	13
CSVEVGTGDNEQFF	TGCAGCGTAGAGGTGGGGACAGGGGACAATGAGCAGTTCTTC	TRBD1	TRBV29-1	TRBJ2-1	few	14
CASSVGTGRGEQFF	TGTGCCAGCAGCGTAGGGACAGGGAGAGGGGAGCAGTTCTTC	TRBD1	TRBV9	TRBJ2-1	many	14
CASSLEAGDWNTEAFF	TGTGCCAGCAGTTTAGAGGCAGGGGATTGGAACACTGAAGCTTTCTTT	NA	TRBV28	TRBJ1-1	NA	16
CASSKLPSRGETQYF	TGTGCCAGCAGTAAGCTCCCCTCTAGAGGAGAGACCCAGTACTTC	NA	TRBV27	TRBJ2-5	few	15
CASSLGGGYEQYF	TGTGCCAGCAGCTTAGGTGGAGGGTACGAGCAGTACTTC	NA	TRBV7-9	TRBJ2-7	many	13
CASSLIPQRDEQYF	TGTGCCAGCAGCTTAATCCCCCAACGCGACGAGCAGTACTTC	NA	TRBV13	TRBJ2-7	NA	14
CASSPRDYSSYNEQFF	TGTGCCAGCTCACCCCGGGACTACTCATCCTACAATGAGCAGTTCTTC	TRBD2	TRBV18	TRBJ2-1	NA	16
CASSQEAQGHPIYGYTF	TGCGCCAGCAGCCAAGAAGCCCAGGGCCACCCCATCTATGGCTACACCTTC	NA	TRBV4-1	TRBJ1-2	NA	17
CASSPRQGQTEAFF	TGTGCCAGCAGCCCCAGACAGGGGCAAACTGAAGCTTTCTTT	TRBD1	TRBV7-9	TRBJ1-1	few	14
CASSIQGAAYNEQFF	TGTGCCAGCAGTATACAGGGGGCGGCCTACAATGAGCAGTTCTTC	TRBD1	TRBV12-3/TRBV12-4	TRBJ2-1	many	15
CSVYRAGEQYF	TGCAGCGTATACAGGGCCGGCGAGCAGTACTTC	NA	TRBV29-1	TRBJ2-7	few	11
CATSRDRAGANTGELFF	TGTGCCACCAGCAGAGATCGGGCGGGGGCGAACACCGGGGAGCTGTTTTTT	TRBD2	TRBV15	TRBJ2-2	few	17
CASSYWTSGFTDTQYF	TGTGCCAGCAGTTACTGGACTAGCGGGTTCACAGATACGCAGTATTTT	TRBD2	TRBV6-2/TRBV6-3	TRBJ2-3	few	16
CAISESTPGQGALLYTGELFF	TGTGCCATCAGTGAGTCTACCCCGGGACAAGGAGCCCTTCTGTACACCGGGGAGCTGTTTTTT	NA	TRBV10-3	TRBJ2-2	many	21
CASRQGQGTYNEQFF	TGTGCCAGCAGGCAGGGACAGGGGACCTACAATGAGCAGTTCTTC	TRBD1	TRBV5-5	TRBJ2-1	NA	15
CASIIGRGPTEAFF	TGTGCCAGCATAATCGGCAGGGGACCCACTGAAGCTTTCTTT	NA	TRBV2	TRBJ1-1	few	14
CASSPGEKTQYF	TGCGCCAGCAGCCCCGGAGAGAAGACCCAGTACTTC	NA	TRBV4-1	TRBJ2-5	NA	12
CASSVEGKGQPQHF	TGTGCCAGCAGCGTAGAGGGTAAAGGTCAGCCCCAGCATTTT	NA	TRBV9	TRBJ1-5	few	14
CASSLSEETKYF	TGCGCCAGCAGTCTGTCGGAAGAGACCAAGTACTTC	NA	TRBV23-1	TRBJ2-5	NA	12
CASSQGIVYEQYF	TGTGCCAGCAGCCAGGGCATCGTCTACGAGCAGTACTTC	NA	TRBV3-1	TRBJ2-7	NA	13
CASRSQGPNTEAFF	TGTGCCAGTAGATCACAGGGGCCGAACACTGAAGCTTTCTTT	TRBD1	TRBV19	TRBJ1-1	few	14
CASRGPGEGYEQYF	TGTGCCAGCAGGGGACCCGGGGAGGGCTACGAGCAGTACTTC	TRBD2	TRBV7-9	TRBJ2-7	NA	14
CASRETGPGTDTQYF	TGTGCCAGTAGGGAAACGGGGCCGGGCACAGATACGCAGTATTTT	NA	TRBV19	TRBJ2-3	NA	15
CASSLGTSGPNEQFF	TGTGCCAGCAGCTTAGGGACTAGCGGCCCCAATGAGCAGTTCTTC	TRBD2	TRBV7-8	TRBJ2-1	few	15